This passage covers 9 T cell receptor beta chains from one sample sequenced in a study of T cells in Graves' hyperthyroidism and ophthalmopathy. Amplification yielded TCR beta CDR3 regions, with RNA transcripts as the source. HTBI primers were used for first-round RT-PCR of the TCR CDR3. Each CDR3 protein gets one entry after TCRdb re-called the multiplex PCR reads with MiXCR. This table has more than 300,000 distinct CDR3 sequences, 15% to 20% appearing once. Sample: blood. The receptors derive from a man aged 18-30 years with Graves' ophthalmopathy.

V gene TRBV19 combines with J gene TRBJ1-5, with 8 nucleotides matching TRBD1. The ends lost 5 bases at V and 1 base at J; junction bases unmatched: 4. The germline gives CDR1 LNHDA, CDR2 SQIVND (reference sequence). The CDR3 totals 15 residues. CDR3 sequence (DNA): TGTGCCAGTAGTCCGGACAGGGCCAGCAATCAGCCCCAGCATTTT. Encoded protein: CASSPDRASNQPQHF.

The rearrangement uses TRBV9 and TRBJ1-1, with a weak D call TRBD1 (6 bases). CDR1 is SGDLS, CDR2 YYNGEE, per germline. V shed 3 bases and J shed 5 bases, with 11 bases lying between them. This CDR3 spans 13 amino acids. The CDR3 is CASSADSRTEAFF. In DNA, the CDR3 is TGTGCCAGCAGCGCGGACAGTCGGACTGAAGCTTTCTTT. The variable domain in full, with the rest retrieved from reference TRBV9 and TRBJ1-1, is DSGVTQTPKHLITATGQRVTLRCSPRSGDLSVYWYQQSLDQGLQFLIQYYNGEERAKGNILERFSAQQFPDLHSELNLSSLELGDSALYFCASSADSRTEAFFGQGTRLTVV.

This clonotype was counted ten times or more. The rearrangement links TRBV5-1 to TRBJ1-2; D perhaps matches TRBD1 (5 bases). The germline CDR1 and CDR2 sequences are SGHRS and YFSETQ. This CDR3 spans 15 amino acids. V lost 4 bases and J 2 bases, leaving 15 bases between the germline ends. CDR3 residues: CASSPTAGQNYGYTF. CDR3 nucleotide sequence: TGCGCCAGCAGCCCAACCGCAGGGCAAAACTATGGCTACACCTTC.

This clonotype was seen ten or more times. J is TRBJ2-3 and V is TRBV7-3; 7 positions match TRBD2. Trimming at V came to 4 bases and at J to 4 bases, leaving 5 bases not matched to a gene. The CDR3 runs 14 residues. From germline, CDR1 is SGHTA and CDR2 FQGTGA. The CDR3 reads CASSSTSEADTQYF. DNA of the CDR3: TGTGCCAGCAGCTCAACTAGCGAAGCAGATACGCAGTATTTT.

This clonotype was seen repeatedly, ten times or more. This chain uses TRBV6-2 or TRBV6-3 with TRBJ2-1, with 9 bases aligning to TRBD2. Germline trimming cut 5 bases from V and 6 bases from J; bases unmatched to any gene: 5. The CDR3 sequence is 14 residues long. CDR1 and CDR2 (germline): MNHEY, SVGEGT. DNA of the CDR3: TGTGCCAGCAGTACCGGGACTAGCAGCAATGAGCAGTTCTTC. This codes for CASSTGTSSNEQFF.

V and J are TRBV10-1 and TRBJ2-1; D ambiguous. This CDR3 is 14 amino acids long. The V gene lost 2 bases and the J gene lost 6 bases, with 11 bases spanning the gap. Germline V gene data show CDR1 as WNHNN and CDR2 as SYGVQD (reference sequence). As DNA, the CDR3 is TGCGCCAGCAGTGAGGCAGGACCAACCAATGAGCAGTTCTTC. Protein product: CASSEAGPTNEQFF.

The chain links TRBV20-1 to TRBJ2-3, with 9 nucleotides matching TRBD1. In germline, CDR1 is DFQATT, CDR2 SNEGSKA (reference sequence). V trimming: 6 bases; J trimming: 6 bases; junction bases outside the gene matches: 10. CDR3 size: 14 residues. CDR3 in amino acids: CSALNRGLTDTQYF. CDR3 nucleotides: TGCAGTGCCTTGAACAGGGGGCTGACGGATACGCAGTATTTT.

At least ten counts were recorded for this clonotype. This chain connects TRBV2 to TRBJ1-1; 7 bases map to TRBD1. This CDR3 has 15 residues. Germline V gene data show CDR1 as SNHLY and CDR2 as FYNNEI. J gave up 5 bases and V 9 bases, and 15 bases lay outside the gene matches. CDR3 DNA: TGTGCCAGTGACAGGGCCCGTCGGGGGGGGACTGAAGCTTTCTTT. Its protein is CASDRARRGGTEAFF.

This clonotype has ten or more counts. The chain recombines TRBV12-3 or TRBV12-4 with TRBJ2-7; D is uncertain. V was shortened by 7 bases and J by 5 bases, with 15 bases between the two germline ends. CDR3 length equals 13 residues. In nucleotides, the CDR3 is TGTGCCAGCACCCGGGCCGGCAGAGACGAGCAGTACTTC. Amino acids: CASTRAGRDEQYF.